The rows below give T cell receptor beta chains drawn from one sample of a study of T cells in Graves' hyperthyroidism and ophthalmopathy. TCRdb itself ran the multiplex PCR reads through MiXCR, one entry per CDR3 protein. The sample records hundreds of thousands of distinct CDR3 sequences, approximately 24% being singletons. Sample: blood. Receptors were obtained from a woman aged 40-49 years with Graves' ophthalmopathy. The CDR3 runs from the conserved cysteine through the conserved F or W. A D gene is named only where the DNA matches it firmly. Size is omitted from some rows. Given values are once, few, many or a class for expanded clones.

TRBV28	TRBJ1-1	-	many	TGTGCCAGCAGTTTAATGGGGTTAGGTGAAGCTTTCTTT	CASSLMGLGEAFF
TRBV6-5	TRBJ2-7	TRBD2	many	TGTGCCAGCAGTCTCCTCCGCGGGAGCTTCGACGAGCAGTACTTC	CASSLLRGSFDEQYF
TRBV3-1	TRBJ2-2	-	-	TGTGCCAGCAGCCAAGGGGGACACCGTGGAACCGGGGAGCTGTTTTTT	CASSQGGHRGTGELFF
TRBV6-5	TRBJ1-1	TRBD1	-	TGTGCCAGCAGTTATCTCTCAGGGGGCGCAATCATATTTGAAGCTTTCTTT	CASSYLSGGAIIFEAFF
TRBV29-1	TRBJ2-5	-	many	TGCAGCGTTGAAGTGGGAGAGGAGACCCAGTACTTC	CSVEVGEETQYF
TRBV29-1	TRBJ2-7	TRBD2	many	TGCAGCGTTGAATTGGCTAGCGGGGACTACGAGCAGTACTTC	CSVELASGDYEQYF
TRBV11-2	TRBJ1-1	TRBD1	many	TGTGCCAGCAGCAACAACCCAGGGGGTGGGACTGAAGCTTTCTTT	CASSNNPGGGTEAFF
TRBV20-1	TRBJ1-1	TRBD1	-	TGCAGTGCATCGACAGGGTATGGCACTGAAGCTTTCTTT	CSASTGYGTEAFF
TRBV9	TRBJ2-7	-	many	TGTGCCAGCAGCGCAGGGACGCCAGACTACGAGCAGTACTTC	CASSAGTPDYEQYF
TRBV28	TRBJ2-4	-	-	TGTGCCAGCAGTTCCCATACGACGACCGGGCACATTCAGTACTTC	CASSSHTTTGHIQYF
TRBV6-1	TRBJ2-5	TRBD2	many	TGTGCCAGCAGTGAATGGGCGGGAGGTCAAGAGACCCAGTACTTC	CASSEWAGGQETQYF
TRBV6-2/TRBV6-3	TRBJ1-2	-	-	TGTGCCAGCAGTTACATGGCAAGAGATGGCTACACCTTC	CASSYMARDGYTF
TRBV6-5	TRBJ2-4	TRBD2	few	TGTGCCAGCAGTTCGGGGACTAGCGGAATAGCCAAAAACATTCAGTACTTC	CASSSGTSGIAKNIQYF
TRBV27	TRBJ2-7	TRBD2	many	TGTGCCAGCATTAAACTGGGACTAGCGGGAAGCGAGCAGTACTTC	CASIKLGLAGSEQYF
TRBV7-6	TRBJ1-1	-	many	TGTGCCAGCAGCTTTCCCTTCGACCCGAACACTGAAGCTTTCTTT	CASSFPFDPNTEAFF
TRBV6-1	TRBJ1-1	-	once	TGTGCCAGCAGTGAACAGACTAACACTGAAGCTTTCTTT	CASSEQTNTEAFF
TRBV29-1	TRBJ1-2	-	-	TGCAGCGTTTTTATCGATGGCTACACCTTC	CSVFIDGYTF
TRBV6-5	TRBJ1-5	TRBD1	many	TGTGCCAGCCGTACAGGGGTCTCCAATCAGCCCCAGCATTTT	CASRTGVSNQPQHF
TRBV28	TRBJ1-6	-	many	TGTGCCAGCAGTTTCGGGGGTAGTTCACCCCTCCACTTT	CASSFGGSSPLHF
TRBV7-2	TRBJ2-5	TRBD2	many	TGTGCCAGCAGCCCCGGACTAGCGGGAGCGGGTGAGACCCAGTACTTC	CASSPGLAGAGETQYF
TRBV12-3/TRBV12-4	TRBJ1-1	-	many	TGTGCCAGCAGCCAAGGGGGGGGTGGCACTGAAGCTTTCTTT	CASSQGGGGTEAFF
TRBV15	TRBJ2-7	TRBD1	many	TGTGCCACCGGTCGGGACAGGGGTTATGGGGAGCAGTACTTC	CATGRDRGYGEQYF
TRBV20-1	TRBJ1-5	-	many	TGCAGTGCTGGGGGGGGGCCCGCGGAGCCCCAGCATTTT	CSAGGGPAEPQHF
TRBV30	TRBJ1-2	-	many	TGTGCCTGGAGTGTTGACGATCCCTATGGCTACACCTTC	CAWSVDDPYGYTF
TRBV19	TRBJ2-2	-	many	TGTGCCAGTAGTATAGATCGGACGAACACCGGGGAGCTGTTTTTT	CASSIDRTNTGELFF
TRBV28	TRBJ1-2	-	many	TGTGCCAGCAGTTCCCCGACAGGCTATGGCTACACCTTC	CASSSPTGYGYTF
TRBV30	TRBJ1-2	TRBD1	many	TGTGCCTGGAGCCCCGGGACAGGGGATGGCTACACCTTC	CAWSPGTGDGYTF
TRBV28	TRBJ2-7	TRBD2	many	TGTGCCAGCAGACCCTTAACTAGCGACGAGCAGTACTTC	CASRPLTSDEQYF
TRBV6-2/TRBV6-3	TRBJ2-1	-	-	TGTGCCAGCACCTCCCAAGTGGGAGGAGGAAACAATGAGCAGTTCTTC	CASTSQVGGGNNEQFF
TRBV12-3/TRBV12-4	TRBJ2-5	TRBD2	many	TGTGCCAGCAGTTTGAGTACTAGCGGGAGCGGGGGGCAAGAGACCCAGTACTTC	CASSLSTSGSGGQETQYF
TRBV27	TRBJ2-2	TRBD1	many	TGTGCCAGCAGGACAGGGGCCGGGGAGCTGTTTTTT	CASRTGAGELFF
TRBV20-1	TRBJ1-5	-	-	TGCAGTGCCTCCCCCGGGTCAGGGACTAATCAGCCCCAGCATTTT	CSASPGSGTNQPQHF
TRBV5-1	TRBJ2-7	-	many	TGCGCCAGCAGCCCGGGACCCTGGACCTACGAGCAGTACTTC	CASSPGPWTYEQYF
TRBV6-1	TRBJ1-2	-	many	TGTGCCAGCAGTGAAGCTCAGGGAATAAATGGCTACACCTTC	CASSEAQGINGYTF
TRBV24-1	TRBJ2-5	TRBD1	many	TGTGCCACCAGTGACCTAGGGACAGGGGACGGTTCCTACCAAGAGACCCAGTACTTC	CATSDLGTGDGSYQETQYF
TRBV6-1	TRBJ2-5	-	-	TGTGCCAGCAGTGAGATCCGGGGGCGGGAGACCCAGTACTTC	CASSEIRGRETQYF
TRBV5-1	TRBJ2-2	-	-	TGCGCCAGCAGCTTGGGATGGGGGAACACCGGGGAGCTGTTTTTT	CASSLGWGNTGELFF
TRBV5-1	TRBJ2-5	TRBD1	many	TGCGCCAGCAGCGCGACAGGGCCGGGAGAGACCCAGTACTTC	CASSATGPGETQYF
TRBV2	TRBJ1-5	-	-	TGTGCCAGCAATCGGGGTAATGGCAATCAGCCCCAGCATTTT	CASNRGNGNQPQHF
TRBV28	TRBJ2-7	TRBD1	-	TGTGCCAGCAGAACTACAGGGGGTATCTACGAGCAGTACTTC	CASRTTGGIYEQYF
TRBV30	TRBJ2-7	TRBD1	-	TGTGCCTGGAGCGGGGACAGTCTCTACGAGCAGTACTTC	CAWSGDSLYEQYF
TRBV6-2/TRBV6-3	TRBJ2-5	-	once	TGTGCCAGCACCCCTGCCGGGGAGACCCAGTACTTC	CASTPAGETQYF
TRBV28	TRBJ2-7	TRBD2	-	TGTGCCAGCAGAGGGACTAGCGGTCACGAGCAGTACTTC	CASRGTSGHEQYF
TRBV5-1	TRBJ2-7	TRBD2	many	TGCGCCAGCAGCTTGGAAGCGGGAGGCGAGCAGTACTTC	CASSLEAGGEQYF
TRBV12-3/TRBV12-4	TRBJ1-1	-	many	TGTGCCAGCACCCGGGGGCTGGAAGCTTTCTTT	CASTRGLEAFF
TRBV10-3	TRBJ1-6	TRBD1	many	TGTGCCATCAGTGAGTCTCGACAGGGAAGTTACTCACCCCTCCACTTT	CAISESRQGSYSPLHF
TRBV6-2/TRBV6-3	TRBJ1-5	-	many	TGTGCCAGCAGTTACCGGGGGGAACGGATCAATCAGCCCCAGCATTTT	CASSYRGERINQPQHF
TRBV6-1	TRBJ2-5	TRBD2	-	TGTGCCAGCAGCGGACTAGCCCCAAAGACCCAGTACTTC	CASSGLAPKTQYF
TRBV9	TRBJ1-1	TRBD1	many	TGTGCCAGCAGCGCTACAGGGGGCTGGACTGAAGCTTTCTTT	CASSATGGWTEAFF
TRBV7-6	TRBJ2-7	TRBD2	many	TGTGCCAGCAGCCCGGGAGGGCCGGGTGAGCAGTACTTC	CASSPGGPGEQYF
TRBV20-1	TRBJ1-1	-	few	TGCAGTGCTAGTAATCCAGGGAAAGGTGAAGCTTTCTTT	CSASNPGKGEAFF
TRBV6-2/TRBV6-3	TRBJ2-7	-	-	TGTGCCACGGGACTTAAAAGCAAGCAGTACTTC	CATGLKSKQYF